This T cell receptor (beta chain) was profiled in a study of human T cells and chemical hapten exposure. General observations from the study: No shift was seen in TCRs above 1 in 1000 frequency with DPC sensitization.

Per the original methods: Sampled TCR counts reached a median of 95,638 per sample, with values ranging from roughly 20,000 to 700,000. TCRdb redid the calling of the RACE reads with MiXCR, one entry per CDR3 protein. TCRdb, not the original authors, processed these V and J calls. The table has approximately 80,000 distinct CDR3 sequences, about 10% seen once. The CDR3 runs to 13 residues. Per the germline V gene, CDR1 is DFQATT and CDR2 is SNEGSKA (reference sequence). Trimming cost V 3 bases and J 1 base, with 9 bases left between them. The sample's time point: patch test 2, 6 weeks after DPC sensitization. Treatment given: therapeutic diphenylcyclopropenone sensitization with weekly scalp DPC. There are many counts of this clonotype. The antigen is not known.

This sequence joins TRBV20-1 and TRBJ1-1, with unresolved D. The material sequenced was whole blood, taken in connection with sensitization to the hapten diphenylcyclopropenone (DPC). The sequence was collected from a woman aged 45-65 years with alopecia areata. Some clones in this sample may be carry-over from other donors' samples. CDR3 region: CSASLDRNTEAFF. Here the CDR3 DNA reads TGCAGTGCTAGCCTGGACCGGAACACTGAAGCTTTCTTT.